Listed below are T cell receptor beta chains from one sample, sequenced in a study of T cell responses to AZD1222 COVID-19 vaccine. Assay: immunoSEQ multiplex PCR; the TCRdb copy retains only in-frame clones and omits some. The sample consists of 150,000 to 200,000 clones, about 92% of them appearing once. The material was peripheral blood, obtained on day 0 of AZD1222 vaccination. The receptors were sampled from an adult in good health. The CDR3 runs from the conserved cysteine through the conserved F or W. Each record gives: clone size, V gene, J gene, CDR3 length, D gene, CDR3 DNA, CDR3 protein. D genes are given only for firm matches. Only some rows state a clone size, as once, few, many or a class for expanded clones.

abundance: NA; v_gene: TRBV19; j_gene: TRBJ2-7; len: 15; d_gene: NA; CDR3nt: TGTGCCAGTAGTATCGGGACACCAGGTACCTACGAGCAGTACTTC; CDR3aa: CASSIGTPGTYEQYF
abundance: NA; v_gene: TRBV6-5; j_gene: TRBJ2-7; len: 14; d_gene: NA; CDR3nt: TGTGCCAGCATTCCACGGGAAGACTACTACGAGCAGTACTTC; CDR3aa: CASIPREDYYEQYF
abundance: NA; v_gene: TRBV27; j_gene: TRBJ1-4; len: 15; d_gene: TRBD1; CDR3nt: TGTGCCAGCAGCTTAACGGACAGGGTACAGGAAAAACTGTTTTTT; CDR3aa: CASSLTDRVQEKLFF
abundance: NA; v_gene: TRBV12-5; j_gene: TRBJ1-1; len: 14; d_gene: NA; CDR3nt: TGTGCTAGTGTCGAACAGGGACGGGAAACTGAAGCTTTCTTT; CDR3aa: CASVEQGRETEAFF
abundance: NA; v_gene: TRBV5-1; j_gene: TRBJ1-3; len: 16; d_gene: TRBD1; CDR3nt: TGCGCCAGCAGCGCGGGACAGGGGGCGTCTGGAAACACCATATATTTT; CDR3aa: CASSAGQGASGNTIYF
abundance: NA; v_gene: TRBV19; j_gene: TRBJ1-3; len: 16; d_gene: NA; CDR3nt: TGTGCCAGTAGTACGACAGGTGGTAACCCTGGAAACACCATATATTTT; CDR3aa: CASSTTGGNPGNTIYF
abundance: NA; v_gene: TRBV19; j_gene: TRBJ1-5; len: 14; d_gene: NA; CDR3nt: TGTGCCATCAGGGACAAAGATAGCAATCAGCCCCAGCATTTT; CDR3aa: CAIRDKDSNQPQHF
abundance: NA; v_gene: TRBV19; j_gene: TRBJ2-5; len: 12; d_gene: NA; CDR3nt: TGTGCCAGTAGTACCGGACAGACGACCCAGTACTTC; CDR3aa: CASSTGQTTQYF
abundance: NA; v_gene: TRBV5-6; j_gene: TRBJ2-1; len: 14; d_gene: NA; CDR3nt: TGTGCCAGCACAGAGGGCCTTACGTCCAGTGAGCAGTTCTTC; CDR3aa: CASTEGLTSSEQFF
abundance: few; v_gene: TRBV4-2; j_gene: TRBJ2-1; len: 15; d_gene: TRBD2; CDR3nt: TGTGCCAGCAGCCAAGAGCGGGAGGGTGGGAATGAGCAGTTCTTC; CDR3aa: CASSQEREGGNEQFF
abundance: NA; v_gene: TRBV5-1; j_gene: TRBJ2-7; len: 14; d_gene: NA; CDR3nt: TGCGCCAGCAGCTTCTCAGGGGTTTTAGGCGAGCAGTACTTC; CDR3aa: CASSFSGVLGEQYF
abundance: NA; v_gene: TRBV5-1; j_gene: TRBJ2-1; len: 18; d_gene: NA; CDR3nt: TGCGCCAGCAGCTTGGTGCCGGGACTTCGAGTCCCCCCCAATGAGCAGTTCTTC; CDR3aa: CASSLVPGLRVPPNEQFF
abundance: NA; v_gene: TRBV12-3/TRBV12-4; j_gene: TRBJ1-1; len: 12; d_gene: NA; CDR3nt: TGTGCCAGCAGTTTAGGGCAGGTACTCGCTTTCTTT; CDR3aa: CASSLGQVLAFF
abundance: NA; v_gene: TRBV4-2; j_gene: TRBJ1-2; len: 17; d_gene: TRBD1; CDR3nt: TGTGCCAGCAGCCCTACCGGGACAGGGGGCGGAACGTATGGCTACACCTTC; CDR3aa: CASSPTGTGGGTYGYTF
abundance: NA; v_gene: TRBV6-5; j_gene: TRBJ1-2; len: 15; d_gene: NA; CDR3nt: TGTGCCAGCAGTTACTCCTTATCTGGGGGCTATGGCTACACCTTC; CDR3aa: CASSYSLSGGYGYTF
abundance: NA; v_gene: TRBV2; j_gene: TRBJ1-5; len: 17; d_gene: TRBD1; CDR3nt: TGTGCCAGCAGCGGGGACAGGGGGCCATATAGCAATCAGCCCCAGCATTTT; CDR3aa: CASSGDRGPYSNQPQHF
abundance: NA; v_gene: TRBV19; j_gene: TRBJ1-2; len: 15; d_gene: NA; CDR3nt: TGTGCCAGTAGTATAGATCGGGCTCTTTGGGATGGCTACACCTTC; CDR3aa: CASSIDRALWDGYTF
abundance: NA; v_gene: TRBV5-4; j_gene: TRBJ2-1; len: 13; d_gene: NA; CDR3nt: TGTGCCAGCAGCTCGTGGAGGGCCAATGAGCAGTTCTTC; CDR3aa: CASSSWRANEQFF
abundance: NA; v_gene: TRBV6-6; j_gene: TRBJ1-5; len: 15; d_gene: TRBD1; CDR3nt: TGTGCCAGCAGTAACGGACAGGGGGCTGTTCAGCCCCAGCATTTT; CDR3aa: CASSNGQGAVQPQHF
abundance: NA; v_gene: TRBV5-5; j_gene: TRBJ1-2; len: 12; d_gene: NA; CDR3nt: TGTGCCAGCAGCTTCAGGATCTTGGGCTACACCTTC; CDR3aa: CASSFRILGYTF
abundance: NA; v_gene: TRBV28; j_gene: TRBJ2-5; len: 15; d_gene: TRBD1; CDR3nt: TGTGCCACCTCTGCGAGACAGGGTGTTTGGAAGACCCAGTACTTC; CDR3aa: CATSARQGVWKTQYF
abundance: NA; v_gene: TRBV28; j_gene: TRBJ2-2; len: 17; d_gene: TRBD2; CDR3nt: TGTGCCAGCAGTTTATGGGGTAGCGGGAGGCTTAACGGGGAGCTGTTTTTT; CDR3aa: CASSLWGSGRLNGELFF
abundance: NA; v_gene: TRBV19; j_gene: TRBJ1-5; len: 16; d_gene: TRBD1; CDR3nt: TGTGCCAGTAGTACGGGACAGGGAAAGGGCAATCAGCCCCAGCATTTT; CDR3aa: CASSTGQGKGNQPQHF